This T cell receptor beta chain came from a study of neurological immune-mediated disorders. V lost 4 bases to trimming and J lost 3 bases; unmatched junction nucleotides: 5. This CDR3 contains 16 residues. The germline V gene has CDR1 LNHNV and CDR2 YYDKDF (reference sequence). This clonotype was detected ten times or more. TCRdb re-derived calls from the 5' RACE reads in MiXCR, one entry per CDR3 protein. There are some 87,000 distinct CDR3 sequences in the sample; approximately 6% occur only once, and 7.9% lies in the top ten. The time point denotes: longitudinal time-point 2. Sequenced sample: PBMCs. The J gene is TRBJ2-3, the V gene TRBV15, with 12 bases aligning to TRBD2. The TCR sequence derives from a woman aged 60 to 75 with multiple sclerosis. The CDR3 DNA follows: TGTGCCACCAGCAAACTAGCGGGGGGCAGTACAGATACGCAGTATTTT. Its protein product is CATSKLAGGSTDTQYF.